Reported below is one TCR beta chain. Here immunoSEQ multiplex PCR was the method, and the copy in TCRdb shows in-frame clones only, minus some. This sample has a few hundred thousand clones, with 85% found just once. This sample is part of a study of blood T cell repertoires in COVID-19. Germline loops: CDR1 MDHEN, CDR2 SYDVKM. The CDR3 covers 15 residues. Trimming took off 1 base at V and 7 bases at J, with 16 bases between the two ends. The chain couples TRBV28 to TRBJ1-2; no clear D gene. Specimen: peripheral blood. This TCR derives from a woman aged 18-29 years with acute or convalescent COVID-19. The CDR3 nucleotides are TGTGCCAGCAGTTTATCTTCAGGACTCCGAGTTGGCTACACCTTC. It encodes CASSLSSGLRVGYTF.